This T cell receptor beta chain was sequenced during a study of cytomegalovirus exposure and HLA in healthy donors. Study conclusions and caveats: Indistinguishable V segments, including TRBV6-2 and TRBV6-3, were excluded. In a later analysis, specific HLA alleles were associated with about 18,000 TCR beta sequences at a 0.05 false discovery rate.

This clone was detected only once. Its specificity is unknown. The donors were healthy bone marrow donors. CDR3 size: 16 residues. 60 Vbeta and 13 Jbeta primers were used in PCR. Only in-frame clones appear in the TCRdb table, and some are missing; sequencing was by immunoSEQ multiplex PCR. The table has approximately 110,000 clones, around 80% seen once. The chain recombines TRBV12-2 with TRBJ1-2; no DNA check was done on the table's D call, TRBD1. TRBV12-2 has pseudogene status. The receptor's source is a woman in her thirties in good health and CMV-seronegative. The sample was PBMCs. The CDR3 coding sequence is TGTGCAAGTCGCTTAGAGGTCCGGACAGGGGGACGTGGCTACACCTTC. Protein: CASRLEVRTGGRGYTF.